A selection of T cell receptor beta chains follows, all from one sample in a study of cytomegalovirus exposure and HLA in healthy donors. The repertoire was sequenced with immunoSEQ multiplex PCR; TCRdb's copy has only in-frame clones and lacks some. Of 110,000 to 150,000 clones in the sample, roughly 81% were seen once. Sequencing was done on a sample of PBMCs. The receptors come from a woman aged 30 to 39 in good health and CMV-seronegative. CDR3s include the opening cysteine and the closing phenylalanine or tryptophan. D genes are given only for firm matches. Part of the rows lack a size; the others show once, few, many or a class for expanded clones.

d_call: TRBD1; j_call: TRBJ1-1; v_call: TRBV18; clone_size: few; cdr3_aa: CASSPQTTGTNTEAFF; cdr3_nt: TGTGCCAGCTCACCACAGACGACAGGGACAAACACTGAAGCTTTCTTT
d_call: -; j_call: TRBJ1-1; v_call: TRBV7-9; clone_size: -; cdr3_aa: CASSSLGTFTEAFF; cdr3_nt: TGTGCCAGCAGCTCCCTTGGGACATTCACTGAAGCTTTCTTT
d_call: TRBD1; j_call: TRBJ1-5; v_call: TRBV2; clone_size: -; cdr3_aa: CASRIQGVEPQHF; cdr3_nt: TGTGCCAGCAGAATACAGGGGGTTGAGCCCCAGCATTTT
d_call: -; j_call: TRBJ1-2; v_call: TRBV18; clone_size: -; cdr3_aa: CASSPNADYGYTF; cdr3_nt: TGTGCCAGCTCACCAAATGCAGACTATGGCTACACCTTC
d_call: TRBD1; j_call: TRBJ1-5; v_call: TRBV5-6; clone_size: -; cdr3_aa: CASSYRQGAQPQHF; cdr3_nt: TGTGCCAGCAGCTATAGACAGGGGGCGCAGCCCCAGCATTTT
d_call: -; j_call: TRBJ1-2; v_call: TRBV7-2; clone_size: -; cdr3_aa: CASSLGRSYGYTF; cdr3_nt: TGTGCCAGCAGCTTAGGCAGGTCCTATGGCTACACCTTC
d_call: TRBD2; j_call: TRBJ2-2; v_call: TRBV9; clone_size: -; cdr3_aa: CASTTGGANTGELFF; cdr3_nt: TGTGCCAGCACCACCGGGGGGGCCAACACCGGGGAGCTGTTTTTT
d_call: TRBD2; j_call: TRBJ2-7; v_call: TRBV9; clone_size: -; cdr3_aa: CASSVGIAGETYEQYF; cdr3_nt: TGTGCCAGCAGCGTAGGCATAGCGGGGGAAACCTACGAGCAGTACTTC
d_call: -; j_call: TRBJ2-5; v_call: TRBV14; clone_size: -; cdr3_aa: CASSQGLGETQYF; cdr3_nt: TGTGCCAGCAGCCAAGGACTTGGGGAGACCCAGTACTTC
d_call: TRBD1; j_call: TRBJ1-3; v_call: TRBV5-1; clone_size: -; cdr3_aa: CASKVTGAVWDTIYF; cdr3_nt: TGCGCCAGCAAAGTAACAGGGGCGGTGTGGGACACCATATATTTT
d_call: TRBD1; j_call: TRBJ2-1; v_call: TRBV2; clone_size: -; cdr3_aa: CASRGDRGEVGEQFF; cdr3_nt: TGTGCCAGCAGAGGGGACAGGGGAGAGGTCGGTGAGCAGTTCTTC
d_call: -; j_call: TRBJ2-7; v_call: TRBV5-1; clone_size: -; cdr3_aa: CASSTDRFEQYF; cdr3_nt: TGCGCCAGCAGCACCGACAGGTTTGAGCAGTACTTC
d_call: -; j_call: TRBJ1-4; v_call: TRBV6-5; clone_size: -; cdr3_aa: CASSYSSIATNEKLFF; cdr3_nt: TGTGCCAGCAGTTACTCGTCCATAGCAACTAATGAAAAACTGTTTTTT
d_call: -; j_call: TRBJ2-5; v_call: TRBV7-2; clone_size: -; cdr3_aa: CASRARGGAGVPLETQYF; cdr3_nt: TGTGCCAGCAGGGCCAGGGGGGGAGCGGGGGTACCCCTGGAGACCCAGTACTTC
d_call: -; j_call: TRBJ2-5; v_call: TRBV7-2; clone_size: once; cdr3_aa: CASSRTGTLQETQYF; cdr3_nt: TGTGCCAGCAGCCGTACCGGGACACTACAAGAGACCCAGTACTTC
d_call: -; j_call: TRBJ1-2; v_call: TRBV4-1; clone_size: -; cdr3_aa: CASSQENLSGYTF; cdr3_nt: TGCGCCAGCAGCCAAGAAAACCTATCTGGCTACACCTTC
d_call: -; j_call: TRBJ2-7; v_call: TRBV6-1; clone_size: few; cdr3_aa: CASSDRYEQYF; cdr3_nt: TGTGCCAGCAGTGACAGGTACGAGCAGTACTTC
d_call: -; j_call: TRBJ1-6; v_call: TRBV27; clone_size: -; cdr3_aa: CASSSQGSYNSPLHF; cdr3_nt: TGTGCCAGCAGTTCACAGGGAAGCTATAATTCACCCCTCCACTTT
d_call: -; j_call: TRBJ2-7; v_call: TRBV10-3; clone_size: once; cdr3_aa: CAISGGTSGGEQYF; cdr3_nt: TGTGCCATCAGTGGTGGGACATCGGGGGGCGAGCAGTACTTC
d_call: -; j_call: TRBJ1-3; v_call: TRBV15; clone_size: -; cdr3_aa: CATSREKGGNTMGNTIYF; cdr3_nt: TGTGCCACCAGCAGAGAGAAAGGGGGAAATACGATGGGAAACACCATATATTTT
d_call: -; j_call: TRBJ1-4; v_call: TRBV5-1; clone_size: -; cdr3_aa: CASRPTGSNEKLFF; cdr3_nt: TGCGCCAGCAGGCCTACAGGGTCTAATGAAAAACTGTTTTTT
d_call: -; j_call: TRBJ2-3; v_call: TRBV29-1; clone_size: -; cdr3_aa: CSVDVRALYTDTQYF; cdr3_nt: TGCAGCGTTGATGTCAGGGCTCTATACACAGATACGCAGTATTTT
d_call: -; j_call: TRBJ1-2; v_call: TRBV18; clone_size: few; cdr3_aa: CASSPGDSYTF; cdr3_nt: TGTGCCAGCTCACCAGGGGACTCCTACACCTTC
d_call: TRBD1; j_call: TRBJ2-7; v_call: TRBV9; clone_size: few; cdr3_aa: CASSPSIQGASYEQYF; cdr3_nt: TGTGCCAGCAGCCCCAGCATCCAGGGGGCTTCGTACGAGCAGTACTTC
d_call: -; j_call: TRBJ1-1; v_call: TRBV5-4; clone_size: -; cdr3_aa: CASSRGGAGEAFF; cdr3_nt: TGTGCCAGCAGCCGGGGGGGTGCGGGTGAAGCTTTCTTT
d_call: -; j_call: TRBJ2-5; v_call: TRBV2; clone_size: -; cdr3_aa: CASSANQETQYF; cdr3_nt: TGTGCCAGCAGTGCAAACCAAGAGACCCAGTACTTC
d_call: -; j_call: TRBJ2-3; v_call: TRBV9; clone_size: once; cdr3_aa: CASSVEGVLADTQYF; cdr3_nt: TGTGCCAGCAGCGTAGAGGGGGTTCTGGCAGATACGCAGTATTTT
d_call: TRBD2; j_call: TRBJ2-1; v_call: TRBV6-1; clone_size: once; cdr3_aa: CASSDQLAGGVNEQFF; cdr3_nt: TGTGCCAGCAGTGACCAACTAGCGGGGGGGGTAAATGAGCAGTTCTTC
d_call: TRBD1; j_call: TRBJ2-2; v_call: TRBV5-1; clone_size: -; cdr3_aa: CAIRGQGAGELFF; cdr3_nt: TGCGCCATCAGAGGACAGGGCGCCGGGGAGCTGTTTTTT
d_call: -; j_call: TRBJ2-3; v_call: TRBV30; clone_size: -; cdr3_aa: CAWSAGDTQYF; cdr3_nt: TGTGCCTGGAGTGCGGGGGATACGCAGTATTTT
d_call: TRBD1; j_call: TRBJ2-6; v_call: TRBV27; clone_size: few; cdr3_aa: CASRWTGGLAGANVLTF; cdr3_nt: TGTGCCAGCAGATGGACAGGGGGCCTGGCTGGGGCCAACGTCCTGACTTTC
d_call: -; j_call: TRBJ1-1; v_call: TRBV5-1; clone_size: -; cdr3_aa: CASRLSERNTEAFF; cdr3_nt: TGCGCCAGCAGACTCTCGGAGAGGAACACTGAAGCTTTCTTT
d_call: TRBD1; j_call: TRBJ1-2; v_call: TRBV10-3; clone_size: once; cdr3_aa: CAISETGTGGGGYTF; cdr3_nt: TGTGCCATCAGTGAGACCGGGACAGGGGGCGGTGGCTACACCTTC
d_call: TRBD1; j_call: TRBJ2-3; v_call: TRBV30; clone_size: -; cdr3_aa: CAWGPGQGEDTQYF; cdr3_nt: TGTGCCTGGGGACCGGGACAGGGTGAAGATACGCAGTATTTT
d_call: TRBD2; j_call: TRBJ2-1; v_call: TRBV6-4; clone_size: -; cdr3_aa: CASSTEGTTSFNEQFF; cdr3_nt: TGTGCCAGCAGTACGGAAGGGACTACCTCGTTCAATGAGCAGTTCTTC
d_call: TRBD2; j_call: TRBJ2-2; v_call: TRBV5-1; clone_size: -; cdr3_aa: CASSSRGTLTGELFF; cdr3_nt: TGCGCCAGCTCCTCGCGGGGGACCCTCACCGGGGAGCTGTTTTTT
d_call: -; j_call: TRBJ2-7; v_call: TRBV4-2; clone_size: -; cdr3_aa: CASSPDRSSYEQYF; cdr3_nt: TGTGCCAGCAGCCCCGACAGGTCGTCCTACGAGCAGTACTTC
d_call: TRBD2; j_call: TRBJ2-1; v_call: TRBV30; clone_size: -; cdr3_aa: CAWSVAGGPGEQFF; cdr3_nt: TGTGCCTGGAGTGTTGCGGGGGGGCCGGGGGAGCAGTTCTTC
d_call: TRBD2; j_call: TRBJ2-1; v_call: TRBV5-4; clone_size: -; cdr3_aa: CASSLPRGGALNNEQFF; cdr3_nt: TGTGCCAGCAGCTTGCCGCGCGGGGGGGCCCTTAACAATGAGCAGTTCTTC
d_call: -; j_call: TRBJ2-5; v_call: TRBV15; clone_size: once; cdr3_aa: CATSRDRGGETQYF; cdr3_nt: TGTGCCACCAGCAGAGATAGGGGTGGAGAGACCCAGTACTTC
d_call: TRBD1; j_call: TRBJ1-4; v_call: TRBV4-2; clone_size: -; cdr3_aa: CASSQGVPGQGLATNEKLFF; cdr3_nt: TGTGCCAGCAGCCAAGGGGTACCGGGACAGGGTCTTGCAACTAATGAAAAACTGTTTTTT
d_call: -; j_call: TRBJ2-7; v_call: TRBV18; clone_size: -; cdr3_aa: CASSQEGGVSEQYF; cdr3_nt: TGTGCCAGCTCCCAGGAAGGGGGGGTTTCCGAGCAGTACTTC
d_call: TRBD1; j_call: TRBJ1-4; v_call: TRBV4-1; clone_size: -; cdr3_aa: CASSQFHPGTGNEKLFF; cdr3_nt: TGCGCCAGCAGCCAATTCCACCCCGGGACAGGGAATGAAAAACTGTTTTTT
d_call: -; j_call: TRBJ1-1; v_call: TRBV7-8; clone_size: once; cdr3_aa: CASSGGRNTEAFF; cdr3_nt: TGTGCCAGCAGCGGAGGGCGGAACACTGAAGCTTTCTTT
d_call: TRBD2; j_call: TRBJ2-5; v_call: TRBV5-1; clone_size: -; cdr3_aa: CASSFNTGGSETQYF; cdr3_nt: TGCGCCAGCAGCTTCAACACGGGGGGGTCAGAGACCCAGTACTTC
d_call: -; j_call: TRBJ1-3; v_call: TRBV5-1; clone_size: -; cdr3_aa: CASSLGPGSGNTIYF; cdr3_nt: TGCGCCAGCAGCTTGGGTCCGGGGTCTGGAAACACCATATATTTT
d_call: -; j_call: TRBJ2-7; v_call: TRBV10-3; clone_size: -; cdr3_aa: CAISEPKREQYF; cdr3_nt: TGTGCCATCAGTGAGCCCAAGAGGGAGCAGTACTTC
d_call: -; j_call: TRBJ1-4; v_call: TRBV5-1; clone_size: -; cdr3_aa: CASSLFPTAVPVNEKLFF; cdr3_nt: TGCGCCAGCAGCTTGTTTCCGACAGCAGTTCCAGTCAATGAAAAACTGTTTTTT
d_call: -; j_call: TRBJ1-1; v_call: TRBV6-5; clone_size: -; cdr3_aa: CASTPEPNTEAFF; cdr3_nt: TGTGCCAGCACCCCAGAACCGAACACTGAAGCTTTCTTT
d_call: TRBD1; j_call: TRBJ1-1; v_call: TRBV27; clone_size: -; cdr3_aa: CASSAGRGWTEAFF; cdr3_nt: TGTGCCAGCAGCGCTGGCAGGGGGTGGACTGAAGCTTTCTTT
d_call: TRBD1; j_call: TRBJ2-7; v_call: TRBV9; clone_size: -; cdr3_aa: CASSVGQGTYEQYF; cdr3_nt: TGTGCCAGCAGCGTCGGACAGGGAACCTACGAGCAGTACTTC
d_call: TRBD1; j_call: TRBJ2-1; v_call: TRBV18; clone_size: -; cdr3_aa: CASSQLRDREYNEQFF; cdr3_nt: TGTGCCAGCTCACAGCTCCGGGACAGGGAGTACAATGAGCAGTTCTTC
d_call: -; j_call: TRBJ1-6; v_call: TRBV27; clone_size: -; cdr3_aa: CASSYHRPTITSGPNSPLHF; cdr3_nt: TGTGCCAGCAGCTATCACCGACCAACTATAACCTCCGGTCCGAATTCACCCCTCCACTTT
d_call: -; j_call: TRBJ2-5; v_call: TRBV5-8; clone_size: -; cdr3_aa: CASSLEAQGTQYF; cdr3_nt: TGTGCCAGCAGCTTGGAAGCCCAGGGGACCCAGTACTTC
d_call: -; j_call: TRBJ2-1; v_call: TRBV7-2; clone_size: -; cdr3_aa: CASSFGQSSYNEQFF; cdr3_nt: TGTGCCAGCAGCTTCGGACAGAGCTCCTACAATGAGCAGTTCTTC
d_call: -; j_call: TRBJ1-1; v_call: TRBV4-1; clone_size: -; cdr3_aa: CASSQDEGTEAFF; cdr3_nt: TGCGCCAGCAGCCAAGATGAGGGTACTGAAGCTTTCTTT
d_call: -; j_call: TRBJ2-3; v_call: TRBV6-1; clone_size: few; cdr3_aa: CASISTLMADTQYF; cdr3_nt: TGTGCCAGCATTAGCACGTTGATGGCGGATACGCAGTATTTT
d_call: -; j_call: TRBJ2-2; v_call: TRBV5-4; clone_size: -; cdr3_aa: CASSHASPGELFF; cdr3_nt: TGTGCCAGCAGCCACGCGTCCCCCGGGGAGCTGTTTTTT
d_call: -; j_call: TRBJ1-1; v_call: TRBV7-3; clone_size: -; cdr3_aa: CASSQQMNTEAFF; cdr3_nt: TGTGCCAGCAGCCAACAGATGAACACTGAAGCTTTCTTT